These T cell receptor beta chains were read from a single sample in a study of blood T cell repertoires in COVID-19. Data came from immunoSEQ multiplex PCR; TCRdb stores just in-frame clones and leaves some out. The repertoire holds about 40,000 clones, with about 90% as singletons. The sample consisted of peripheral blood. The source is a woman aged 80 or over with active COVID-19. CDR3s include the opening cysteine and the closing phenylalanine or tryptophan. Each record gives: V gene, J gene, clone size, D gene, CDR3 protein, CDR3 DNA. D genes are given only for firm matches. Some rows have no size entry. The others give once, few or many, or a class for an expanded clone.

V gene: TRBV30; J gene: TRBJ1-1; clone size: once; D gene: NA; CDR3 protein: CAWSQQEEAFF; CDR3 DNA: TGTGCCTGGAGTCAACAGGAGGAAGCTTTCTTT
V gene: TRBV18; J gene: TRBJ2-7; clone size: NA; D gene: TRBD1; CDR3 protein: CASSPGQGGSSYEQYF; CDR3 DNA: TGTGCCAGCTCACCAGGACAGGGGGGGAGCTCCTACGAGCAGTACTTC
V gene: TRBV30; J gene: TRBJ2-1; clone size: NA; D gene: TRBD2; CDR3 protein: CAWSEASGVLEQFF; CDR3 DNA: TGTGCCTGGAGTGAGGCTAGCGGGGTCCTTGAGCAGTTCTTC
V gene: TRBV30; J gene: TRBJ1-4; clone size: NA; D gene: NA; CDR3 protein: CAWTGGRGEKLFF; CDR3 DNA: TGTGCCTGGACCGGCGGGAGGGGGGAAAAACTGTTTTTT
V gene: TRBV30; J gene: TRBJ2-1; clone size: NA; D gene: TRBD1; CDR3 protein: CAFLRQGSYNEQFF; CDR3 DNA: TGTGCCTTTCTAAGACAGGGCTCCTACAATGAGCAGTTCTTC
V gene: TRBV28; J gene: TRBJ2-3; clone size: NA; D gene: TRBD2; CDR3 protein: CASSFRGGADTQYF; CDR3 DNA: TGTGCCAGCAGTTTCCGGGGGGGTGCAGATACGCAGTATTTT
V gene: TRBV10-2; J gene: TRBJ2-3; clone size: NA; D gene: NA; CDR3 protein: CASSIMSDTQYF; CDR3 DNA: TGCGCCAGTTCAATCATGTCAGATACGCAGTATTTT
V gene: TRBV7-2; J gene: TRBJ2-7; clone size: NA; D gene: NA; CDR3 protein: CASSFPPGLTYEQYF; CDR3 DNA: TGTGCCAGCAGCTTCCCCCCGGGACTCACCTACGAGCAGTACTTC
V gene: TRBV5-8; J gene: TRBJ1-2; clone size: NA; D gene: NA; CDR3 protein: CASSLTSGAYGYTF; CDR3 DNA: TGTGCCAGCAGCTTGACCTCTGGGGCCTATGGCTACACCTTC
V gene: TRBV7-9; J gene: TRBJ1-1; clone size: NA; D gene: TRBD1; CDR3 protein: CASSLPPGQGRTEAFF; CDR3 DNA: TGTGCCAGCAGCCTCCCACCGGGACAGGGGAGGACTGAAGCTTTCTTT
V gene: TRBV19; J gene: TRBJ1-5; clone size: NA; D gene: NA; CDR3 protein: CASSQEVEYRPNQPQHF; CDR3 DNA: TGTGCCAGTAGCCAGGAGGTAGAGTACCGGCCCAATCAGCCCCAGCATTTT
V gene: TRBV5-1; J gene: TRBJ2-2; clone size: NA; D gene: NA; CDR3 protein: CASNAQLNTGELFF; CDR3 DNA: TGCGCCAGCAATGCACAGTTGAACACCGGGGAGCTGTTTTTT